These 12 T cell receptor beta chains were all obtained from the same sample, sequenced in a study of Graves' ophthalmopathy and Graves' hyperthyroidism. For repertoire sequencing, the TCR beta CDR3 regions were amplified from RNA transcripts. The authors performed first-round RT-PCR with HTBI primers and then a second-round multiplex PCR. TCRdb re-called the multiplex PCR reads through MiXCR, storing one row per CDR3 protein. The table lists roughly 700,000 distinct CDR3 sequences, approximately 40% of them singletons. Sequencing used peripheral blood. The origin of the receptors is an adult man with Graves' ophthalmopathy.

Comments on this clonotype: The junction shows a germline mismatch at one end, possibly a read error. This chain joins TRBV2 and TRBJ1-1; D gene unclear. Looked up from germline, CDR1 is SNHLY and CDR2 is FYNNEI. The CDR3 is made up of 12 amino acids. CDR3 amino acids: CAGRIRRTEAFF. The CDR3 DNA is TGTGCCGGCAGGATCAGGAGGACTGAAGCTTTCTTT.

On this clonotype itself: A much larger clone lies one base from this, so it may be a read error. The CDR3 coding sequence is TGTGCCAGCAGTTTAGTAGGTGGGACAGGGGATCGGCCCCAGCATTTT. The encoded protein is CASSLVGGTGDRPQHF. The V and J genes are TRBV2 and TRBJ1-5; 10 bases are shared with TRBD1. Germline loops: CDR1 SNHLY, CDR2 FYNNEI. The CDR3 covers 16 residues. The V and J ends lost 5 bases and 9 bases, in that order; junction bases with no gene match: 13.

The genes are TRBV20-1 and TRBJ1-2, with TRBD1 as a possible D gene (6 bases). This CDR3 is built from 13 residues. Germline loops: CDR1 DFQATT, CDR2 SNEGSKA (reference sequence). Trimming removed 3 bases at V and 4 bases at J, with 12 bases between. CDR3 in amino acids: CSASRTELYGYTF. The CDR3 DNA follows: TGCAGTGCTAGCCGGACAGAGCTCTATGGCTACACCTTC.

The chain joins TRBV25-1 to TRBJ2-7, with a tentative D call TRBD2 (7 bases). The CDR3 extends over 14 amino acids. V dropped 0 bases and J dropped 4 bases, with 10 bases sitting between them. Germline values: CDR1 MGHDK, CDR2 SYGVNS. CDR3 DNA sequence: TGTGCCAGCAGTGAATACGGGGGGCCGTACGAGCAGTACTTC. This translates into CASSEYGGPYEQYF.

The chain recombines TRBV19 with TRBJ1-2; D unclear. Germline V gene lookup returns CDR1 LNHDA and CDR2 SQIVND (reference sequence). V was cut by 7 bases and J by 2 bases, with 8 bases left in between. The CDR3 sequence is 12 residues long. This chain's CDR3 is CASKTLNYGYTF. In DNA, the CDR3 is TGTGCCAGTAAAACACTAAACTATGGCTACACCTTC. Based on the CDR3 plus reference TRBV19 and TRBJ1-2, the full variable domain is DGGITQSPKYLFRKEGQNVTLSCEQNLNHDAMYWYRQDPGQGLRLIYYSQIVNDFQKGDIAEGYSVSREKKESFPLTVTSAQKNPTAFYLCASKTLNYGYTFGSGTRLTVV.

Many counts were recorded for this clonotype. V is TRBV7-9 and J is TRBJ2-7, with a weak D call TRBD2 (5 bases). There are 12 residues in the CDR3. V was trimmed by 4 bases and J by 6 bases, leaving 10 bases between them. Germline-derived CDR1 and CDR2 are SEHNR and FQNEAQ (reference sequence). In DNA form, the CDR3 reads TGTGCCAGCAGCTGGACTCCAACCGAGCAGTACTTC. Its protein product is CASSWTPTEQYF.

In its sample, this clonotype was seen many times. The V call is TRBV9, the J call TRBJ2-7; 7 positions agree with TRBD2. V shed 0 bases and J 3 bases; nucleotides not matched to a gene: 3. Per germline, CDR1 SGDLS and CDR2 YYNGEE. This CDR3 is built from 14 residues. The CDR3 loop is CASSVASGGYEQYF. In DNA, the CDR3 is TGTGCCAGCAGCGTAGCTAGCGGAGGCTACGAGCAGTACTTC.

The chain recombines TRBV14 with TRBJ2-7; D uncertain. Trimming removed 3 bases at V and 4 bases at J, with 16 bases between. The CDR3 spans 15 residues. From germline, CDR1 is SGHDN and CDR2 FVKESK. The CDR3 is CASSQTKTTRYEQYF. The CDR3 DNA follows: TGTGCCAGCAGCCAGACCAAGACGACCCGTTACGAGCAGTACTTC.

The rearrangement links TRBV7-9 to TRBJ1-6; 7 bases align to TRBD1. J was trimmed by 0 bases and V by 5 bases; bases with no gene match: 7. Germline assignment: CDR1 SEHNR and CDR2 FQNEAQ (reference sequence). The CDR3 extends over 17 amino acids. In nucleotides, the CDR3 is TGTGCCAGCAGCCCCCGACAGGGCGGCTCCTATAATTCACCCCTCCACTTT. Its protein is CASSPRQGGSYNSPLHF.

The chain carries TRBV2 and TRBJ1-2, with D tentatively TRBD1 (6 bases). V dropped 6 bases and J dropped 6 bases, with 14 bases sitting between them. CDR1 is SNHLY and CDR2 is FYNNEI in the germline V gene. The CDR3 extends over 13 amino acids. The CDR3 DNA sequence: TGTGCCAGCAGGCTACTTAAGGGGGATGGCTACACCTTC. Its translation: CASRLLKGDGYTF.

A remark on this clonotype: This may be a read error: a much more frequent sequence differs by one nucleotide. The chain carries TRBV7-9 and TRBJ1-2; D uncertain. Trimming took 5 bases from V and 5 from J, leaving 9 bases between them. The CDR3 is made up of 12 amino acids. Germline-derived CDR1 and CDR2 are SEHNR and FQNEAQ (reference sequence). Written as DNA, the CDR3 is TGTGCCAGCAGCCCGTACATGTATGGCTACACCTTC. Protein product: CASSPYMYGYTF.

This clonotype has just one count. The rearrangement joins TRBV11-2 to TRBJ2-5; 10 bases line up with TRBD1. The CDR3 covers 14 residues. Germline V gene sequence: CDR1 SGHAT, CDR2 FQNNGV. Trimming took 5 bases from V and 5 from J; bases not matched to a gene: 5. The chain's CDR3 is CASSVGQGWETQYF. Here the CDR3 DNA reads TGTGCCAGCAGCGTGGGACAGGGGTGGGAGACCCAGTACTTC.